The 3 T cell receptor beta chains below were found in one sample sequenced in a study of cytomegalovirus exposure and HLA in healthy donors. Data came from immunoSEQ multiplex PCR; TCRdb stores just in-frame clones and leaves some out. The sample shows 50,000 to 80,000 clones, roughly 90% of them seen only once. Specimen: PBMCs. The receptors stem from a woman between 18 and 30 years old in good health and CMV-seronegative.

This chain joins TRBV28 and TRBJ2-7; D is possibly TRBD1 (5 bases). This CDR3 has 11 residues. Trimming stripped 6 bases from V and 7 bases from J, with 10 bases between. CDR1 MDHEN and CDR2 SYDVKM come from the germline V gene. The CDR3 sequence is CASRNRWEQYF. The CDR3 region has the DNA TGTGCCAGCAGGAACAGGTGGGAGCAGTACTTC.

This chain joins TRBV15 and TRBJ1-5, with D possibly being TRBD1 (5 bases). CDR3 size: 15 residues. V was clipped by 1 base and J by 3 bases, with 10 bases between them. From germline, CDR1 is LNHNV and CDR2 YYDKDF (reference sequence). The chain's CDR3 is CATSRAIGVNQPQHF. The CDR3 DNA sequence: TGTGCCACCAGCAGAGCGATAGGGGTCAATCAGCCCCAGCATTTT.

The gene calls are TRBV5-1 and TRBJ1-1; 8 nucleotides align to TRBD1. CDR1 SGHRS and CDR2 YFSETQ come from the germline V gene. This CDR3 comprises 15 residues. Trimming cost V 6 bases and J 4 bases; bases outside gene matches: 11. In DNA, the CDR3 is TGCGCCAGCACGGCAGGGGGCACTTACGGCACTGAAGCTTTCTTT. Amino acid sequence: CASTAGGTYGTEAFF.